The clone carrying this TCR beta chain occurred a few times. These data are taken from a study of type 1 regulatory T cells. Overall study: This in vitro CD4 product, T-allo10, is enriched for Tr1 cells and alloantigen-specific.

This CDR3 has 16 residues. The V end was cut by 0 bases, the J end by 0 bases, with 11 bases between. Germline V gene data show CDR1 as MGHDK and CDR2 as SYGVNS. TCRdb analysed the reads with MiXCR anew, one entry per CDR3 protein. There are 88,000 or so distinct CDR3 sequences in the sample; about 28% occur only once, and less than 2.5% lies in the top ten. The specimen was CD4+ T cells, either the whole sample or a sorted fraction (not recorded which). The chain recombines TRBV25-1 with TRBJ1-2; the D gene is possibly TRBD1 (5 bases). The sequence came from a human donor in good health. The CDR3 DNA is TGTGCCAGCAGTGAATATGGGGGTTTACCTAACTATGGCTACACCTTC. Translation gives CASSEYGGLPNYGYTF.